The sequence of this T cell receptor (beta chain) was determined in a study of Ad26.COV2.S vaccination and SARS-CoV-2 variants. At the level of the study: The authors gave Ad26.COV2.S intramuscularly, either once or twice 56 days apart.

This clone was found a few times. Its specificity is not known. Regarding the study as a whole: Substantial breadth was reported for post-vaccination spike-specific CD8+ and CD4+ T cells. TCR breadth and depth analyses may have underestimated total T cell responses.

Profiling relied on immunoSEQ multiplex PCR, and the TCRdb table lists in-frame clones only, not all of them. Here the sample spans some 460,000 clones, roughly nine tenths being singletons. The V gene lost 2 bases and the J gene lost 7 bases, with 12 bases spanning the gap. The CDR3 spans 13 residues. CDR1 and CDR2 from the germline V gene are ENHRY and SYGVKD. Treatment meaning: around 19 received Ad26.COV2.S at low or high dose, single or two shots; several received placebo; per-sample allocation not given. Specimens were obtained on day 63 following the first vaccine or placebo injection. This specimen consisted of peripheral blood, obtained in a trial of Ad26.COV2.S vaccine versus placebo. The source of this sequence is a person aged 18-65 years who received the Ad26.COV2.S COVID-19 vaccine or a placebo. The chain carries TRBV10-3 and TRBJ2-7; D possibly corresponds to TRBD2 (5 bases). CDR3 nucleotides: TGTGCCATCAGTGAGAGCGTTCGGGGAGAGCAGTACTTC. Its translation is CAISESVRGEQYF.